One sample yielded the 24 T cell receptor beta chains listed below, sequenced in a study of blood T cell repertoires in COVID-19. Profiled with immunoSEQ multiplex PCR; TCRdb holds only in-frame clones, not every one. The repertoire holds a few hundred thousand clones, with about 85% as singletons. Sequenced: peripheral blood. These receptor sequences come from a human donor with COVID-19, enrolled during active disease. The donor label of this sample is uncertain.

The rearrangement uses TRBV28 and TRBJ1-1; weak D call: TRBD1 (5 bases). V was trimmed by 8 bases and J by 1 base, leaving 17 bases between them. Per the germline V gene, CDR1 is MDHEN and CDR2 is SYDVKM. The CDR3 length is 15 residues. CDR3 nucleotide sequence: TGTGCCAGCTTGGAAGCGGGACTTACGAACACTGAAGCTTTCTTT. Translation: CASLEAGLTNTEAFF.

The chain links TRBV30 to TRBJ2-7; D not resolved. This CDR3 comprises 15 residues. V gave up 0 bases and J gave up 3 bases, with 15 bases separating them. Germline CDR1 GTSNPN, CDR2 SVGIG (reference sequence). CDR3: CAWSVRGAYFYEQYF. The CDR3 bases are TGTGCCTGGAGTGTACGAGGAGCCTATTTCTACGAGCAGTACTTC.

The rearrangement uses TRBV18 and TRBJ2-1, with no clear D. The CDR3 sequence is 13 residues long. The V end lost 2 bases, the J end lost 9 bases, and 11 bases lay between the germline ends. Germline CDR1 is KGHSH and CDR2 is LQKENI. CDR3 sequence reads: CASSPTLNSEQFF. The CDR3 nucleotides read TGTGCCAGCTCACCAACTTTGAACTCTGAGCAGTTCTTC.

The chain recombines TRBV7-9 with TRBJ1-5, with D perhaps matching TRBD1 (5 bases). The CDR3 runs 14 residues. Germline loops: CDR1 SEHNR, CDR2 FQNEAQ (reference sequence). V was clipped by 1 base and J by 7 bases, with 11 bases between them. The CDR3 spells CASSLGPGGQPQHF. The CDR3 nucleotides read TGTGCCAGCAGCTTAGGACCGGGGGGGCAGCCCCAGCATTTT.

The V and J genes are TRBV2 and TRBJ1-1, with 11 bases matching TRBD1. CDR3 size: 18 residues. The germline gives CDR1 SNHLY, CDR2 FYNNEI. V shed 7 bases, J shed 5 bases, and the junction held 18 bases outside the gene matches. Here the CDR3 DNA reads TGTGCCAGCACCATCACCGGACAGGGGGCGGCATTATTGACTGAAGCTTTCTTT. Its protein product is CASTITGQGAALLTEAFF.

At least ten counts were recorded for this clone. The chain links TRBV27 to TRBJ1-3; D is perhaps TRBD1 (6 bases). The germline V gene has CDR1 MNHEY and CDR2 SMNVEV (reference sequence). The CDR3 spans 14 residues. Trimming stripped 6 bases from V and 4 bases from J, with 13 bases between. DNA for the CDR3: TGTGCCAGCAGCCGCAGGGGATCAGGAAACACCATATATTTT. Amino acids: CASSRRGSGNTIYF.

On this clone: At one of its ends the junction is not consistent with the germline gene, which may arise from a read error. V gene TRBV7-9 combines with J gene TRBJ2-7; D ambiguous. CDR1 SEHNR and CDR2 FQNEAQ come from the germline V gene (reference sequence). The CDR3 sequence is 14 residues long. CDR3 in amino acids: CASSLSYTSSEQYF. The CDR3 region has the DNA TGTGCCAGCAGCTTATCTTACACGTCCTCCGAGCAGTACTTC. Supplemented by reference TRBV7-9 and TRBJ2-7, the full variable domain reads DTGVSQNPRHKITKRGQNVTFRCDPISEHNRLYWYRQTLGQGPEFLTYFQNEAQLEKSRLLSDRFSAERPKGSFSTLEIQRTEQGDSAMYLCASSLSYTSSEQYFGPGTRLTVT.

A word on this clone: This sample includes further DNA sequences coding for the same CDR3. The chain uses TRBV7-2 and TRBJ1-6; tentatively, D is TRBD1 (5 bases). The CDR3 is 15 residues long. Germline V CDR1 and CDR2: SGHTA, FQGNSA. Trimming took off 1 base at V and 4 bases at J, with 8 bases between the two ends. The CDR3 region has the DNA TGTGCCAGCAGCTTAGATAGGGGTTATAATTCACCCCTCCACTTT. Protein: CASSLDRGYNSPLHF.

This clone was picked up one time. This sequence joins TRBV6-5 and TRBJ2-7; TRBD2 matches 9 bases. This CDR3 region has 13 residues. The germline gives CDR1 MNHEY, CDR2 SVGAGI. Trimming cost V 7 bases and J 1 base; bases outside gene matches: 2. The CDR3 coding sequence is TGTGCCAGCATGACTAGCGGTTCCTACGAGCAGTACTTC. Its translation: CASMTSGSYEQYF.

This rearrangement joins TRBV7-9 to TRBJ1-1, with D possibly matching TRBD1 (5 bases). This CDR3 has 14 amino acids. The germline V gene has CDR1 SEHNR and CDR2 FQNEAQ (reference sequence). The ends were cut back, 5 bases at V and 4 bases at J, with 14 bases in the middle. CDR3 in amino acids: CASSPLAGGTEAFF. In nucleotides, the CDR3 is TGTGCCAGCAGCCCATTAGCGGGGGGCACTGAAGCTTTCTTT.

This rearrangement joins TRBV5-4 to TRBJ2-7; 8 bases map to TRBD1. V lost 0 bases, J lost 1 base, and 3 bases stayed unmatched. The germline gives CDR1 SGHNT, CDR2 YYREEE (reference sequence). This CDR3 has 15 amino acids. In DNA, the CDR3 is TGTGCCAGCAGCTTGGGGACAGGGACTTCCTACGAGCAGTACTTC. This sequence encodes CASSLGTGTSYEQYF.

This clone was recorded only once. The chain combines TRBV27 with TRBJ2-7, with TRBD2 as a possible D gene (6 bases). This CDR3 region has 15 residues. The V and J ends lost 5 bases and 2 bases respectively, with 16 bases between them. The germline V gene has CDR1 MNHEY and CDR2 SMNVEV (reference sequence). CDR3 loop: CASSRAARGTYEQYF. The CDR3 DNA follows: TGTGCCAGCAGTAGGGCTGCGCGGGGAACCTACGAGCAGTACTTC.

This rearrangement joins TRBV20-1 to TRBJ1-1; D gene uncertain. Trimming removed 7 bases at V and 3 bases at J, with 3 bases between. CDR1 is DFQATT, CDR2 SNEGSKA, per germline (reference sequence). This CDR3 has 9 amino acids. The CDR3 sequence is CSVDTEAFF. In nucleotides, the CDR3 is TGCAGTGTCGACACTGAAGCTTTCTTT.

This clone occurred a few times. This chain joins TRBV15 and TRBJ2-5, with 7 bases that match TRBD1. The CDR3 is 15 amino acids. Germline values: CDR1 LNHNV, CDR2 YYDKDF (reference sequence). With V trimmed by 5 bases and J by 3 bases, 9 bases remained unmatched. CDR3 residues: CATSGSGTAKETQYF. The CDR3 region has the DNA TGTGCCACCAGCGGATCCGGGACAGCCAAAGAGACCCAGTACTTC.

The chain combines TRBV7-9 with TRBJ1-1, with TRBD1 matching 7 bases. CDR3 size: 15 residues. Looked up from germline, CDR1 is SEHNR and CDR2 is FQNEAQ (reference sequence). V trimming: 5 bases; J trimming: 5 bases; junction bases outside the gene matches: 11. The CDR3 nucleotides are TGTGCCAGCAGCGCCACCCCGGGGACAGCGACTGAAGCTTTCTTT. Translation: CASSATPGTATEAFF.

This rearrangement joins TRBV6-5 to TRBJ1-4; D is ambiguous. The CDR3 is 15 amino acids. V dropped 5 bases and J dropped 1 base, with 11 bases sitting between them. Per the germline V gene, CDR1 is MNHEY and CDR2 is SVGAGI. CDR3 nucleotide sequence: TGTGCCAGCAGTAACGGACGGGGAACTAATGAAAAACTGTTTTTT. Protein product: CASSNGRGTNEKLFF.

The chain joins TRBV11-3 to TRBJ2-3, with 13 bases fitting TRBD2. The CDR3 has 16 amino acids. CDR1 and CDR2 from the germline V gene are SGHNT and YENEEA. The J segment lost 4 bases and the V segment lost 3 bases, leaving 4 bases of the junction unmatched. The DNA for the CDR3 is TGTGCCAGCAGCTTCGGACTAGCGGGAGTTGCAGATACGCAGTATTTT. Protein: CASSFGLAGVADTQYF.

This sequence joins TRBV27 and TRBJ2-5, with 12 bases matching TRBD1. Trimming removed 3 bases from V and 1 base from J; junction bases left unmatched: 18. The CDR3 is 21 amino acids. Germline CDR1 MNHEY, CDR2 SMNVEV (reference sequence). CDR3 in amino acids: CASSFDPPGTGGFTGQETQYF. DNA of the CDR3: TGTGCCAGCAGTTTCGACCCCCCCGGGACAGGGGGCTTTACAGGCCAAGAGACCCAGTACTTC.

This sequence joins TRBV28 and TRBJ2-7, with TRBD1 identical over 11 bases. Trimming at V came to 7 bases and at J to 2 bases, leaving 4 bases not matched to a gene. CDR1 and CDR2 from the germline V gene are MDHEN and SYDVKM. This CDR3 has 14 amino acids. The CDR3 DNA is TGTGCCAGCACAGGGACAGGGGGAACCTACGAGCAGTACTTC. It specifies CASTGTGGTYEQYF.

The chain has TRBV19 and TRBJ2-7; D might be TRBD2 (6 bases). Looked up from germline, CDR1 is LNHDA and CDR2 is SQIVND (reference sequence). The CDR3 is 20 residues long. V shed 5 bases and J shed 0 bases, with 29 bases lying between them. CDR3 coding DNA: TGTGCCAGTAGTTCCCGTCCGGGGCGGGGAGTGGGGATAATCTCCTACGAGCAGTACTTC. The encoded protein is CASSSRPGRGVGIISYEQYF.

This chain uses TRBV19 with TRBJ2-7, with 7 bases aligning to TRBD1. The CDR3 runs to 13 residues. V shed 5 bases, J shed 5 bases, and the junction held 6 bases outside the gene matches. The germline CDR1 and CDR2 sequences are LNHDA and SQIVND (reference sequence). The CDR3 spells CASSPGTEDEQYF. The CDR3, as DNA: TGTGCCAGTAGTCCAGGGACAGAGGACGAGCAGTACTTC.

This clone was seen a single time. The V gene is TRBV11-2, the J gene TRBJ2-1, with D unresolved. The length of the CDR3 is 11 residues. The germline V gene has CDR1 SGHAT and CDR2 FQNNGV. The V gene lost 5 bases and the J gene lost 9 bases, with 8 bases spanning the gap. The CDR3 DNA reads as TGTGCCAGCAGCCGACGCGGTGAGCAGTTCTTC. This gives the protein CASSRRGEQFF.

This rearrangement joins TRBV5-1 to TRBJ1-2, with no clear D. Germline CDR1 and CDR2: SGHRS and YFSETQ. The CDR3 sequence is 13 residues long. With 4 bases removed from V and 10 bases from J, the gap between germline ends came to 17 bases. The CDR3 loop is CASSPEVYPVYTF. The CDR3 DNA follows: TGCGCCAGCAGCCCTGAGGTGTACCCGGTCTACACCTTC.

The J gene is TRBJ1-6, the V gene TRBV11-2, with TRBD1 identical over 7 bases. V lost 3 bases, J lost 9 bases, and 14 bases stayed unmatched. The CDR3 length is 17 residues. The V gene's germline CDR1 is SGHAT and CDR2 FQNNGV. CDR3 protein: CASSFPTGIKPSSPLHF. CDR3 coding DNA: TGTGCCAGCAGCTTTCCGACAGGGATTAAGCCCAGTTCACCCCTCCACTTT.